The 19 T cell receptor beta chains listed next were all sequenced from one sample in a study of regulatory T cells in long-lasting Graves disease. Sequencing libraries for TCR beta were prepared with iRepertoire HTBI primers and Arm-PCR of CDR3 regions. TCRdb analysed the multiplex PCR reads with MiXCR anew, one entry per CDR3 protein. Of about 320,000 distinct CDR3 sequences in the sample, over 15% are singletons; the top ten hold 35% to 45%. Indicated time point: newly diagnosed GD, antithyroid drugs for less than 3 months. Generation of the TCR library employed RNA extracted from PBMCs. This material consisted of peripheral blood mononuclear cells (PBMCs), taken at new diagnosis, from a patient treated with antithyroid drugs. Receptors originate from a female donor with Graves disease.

The CDR3: CASFDRGRPGANVLTF. The CDR3 DNA is TGTGCCAGCTTCGACAGGGGGCGTCCTGGGGCCAACGTCCTGACTTTC. This rearrangement joins TRBV5-4 to TRBJ2-6, with 10 bases identical to TRBD1. The V gene's germline CDR1 is SGHNT and CDR2 YYREEE (reference sequence). This CDR3 is 16 amino acids long. V shed 7 bases, J shed 2 bases, and the junction held 6 bases outside the gene matches.

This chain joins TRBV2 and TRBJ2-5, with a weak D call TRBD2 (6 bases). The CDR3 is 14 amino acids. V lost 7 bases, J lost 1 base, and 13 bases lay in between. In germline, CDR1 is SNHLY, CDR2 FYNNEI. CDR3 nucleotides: TGTGCCAGCATTCGTAGCGGTGGCCAAGAGACCCAGTACTTC. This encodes CASIRSGGQETQYF.

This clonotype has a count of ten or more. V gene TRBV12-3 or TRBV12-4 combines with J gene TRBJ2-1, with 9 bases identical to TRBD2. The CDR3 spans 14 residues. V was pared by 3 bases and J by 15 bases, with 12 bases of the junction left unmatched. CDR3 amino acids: CASSLREGLGGAFF. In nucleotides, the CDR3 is TGTGCCAGCAGTTTGCGGGAGGGCCTCGGGGGCGCGTTCTTC.

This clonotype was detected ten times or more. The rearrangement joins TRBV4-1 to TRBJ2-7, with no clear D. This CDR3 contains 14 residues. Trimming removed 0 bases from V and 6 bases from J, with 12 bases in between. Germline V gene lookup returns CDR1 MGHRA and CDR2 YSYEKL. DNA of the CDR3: TGCGCCAGCAGCCAAGATATCTCGTACAGCGAGCAGTACTTC. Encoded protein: CASSQDISYSEQYF.

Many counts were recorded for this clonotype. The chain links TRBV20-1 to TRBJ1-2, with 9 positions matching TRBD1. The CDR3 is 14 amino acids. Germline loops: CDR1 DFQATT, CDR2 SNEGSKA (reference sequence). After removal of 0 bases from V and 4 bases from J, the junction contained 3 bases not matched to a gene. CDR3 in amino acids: CSAREEGQGYGYTF. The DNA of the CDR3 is TGCAGTGCTAGAGAAGAGGGACAGGGCTATGGCTACACCTTC.

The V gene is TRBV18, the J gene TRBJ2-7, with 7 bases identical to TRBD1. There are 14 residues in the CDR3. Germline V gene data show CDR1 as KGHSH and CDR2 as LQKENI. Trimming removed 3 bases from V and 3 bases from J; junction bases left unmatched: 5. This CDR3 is CASSPGTDHYEQYF. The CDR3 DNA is TGTGCCAGCTCACCGGGGACAGACCACTACGAGCAGTACTTC.

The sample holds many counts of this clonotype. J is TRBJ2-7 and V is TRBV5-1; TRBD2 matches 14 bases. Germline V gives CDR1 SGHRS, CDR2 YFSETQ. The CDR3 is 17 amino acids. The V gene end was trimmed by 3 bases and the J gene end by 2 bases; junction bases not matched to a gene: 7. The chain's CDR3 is CASSWGLAGAHTYEQYF. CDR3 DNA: TGCGCCAGCAGCTGGGGACTAGCGGGAGCCCATACCTACGAGCAGTACTTC.

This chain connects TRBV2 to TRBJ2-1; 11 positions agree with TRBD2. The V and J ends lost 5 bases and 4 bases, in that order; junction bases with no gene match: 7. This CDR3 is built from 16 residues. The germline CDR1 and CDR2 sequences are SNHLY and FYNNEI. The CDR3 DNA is TGTGCCAGCAGTCTCAATAGCGGGAGGGTTTACAATGAGCAGTTCTTC. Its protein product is CASSLNSGRVYNEQFF. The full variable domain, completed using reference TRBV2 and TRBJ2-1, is EPEVTQTPSHQVTQMGQEVILRCVPISNHLYFYWYRQILGQKVEFLVSFYNNEISEKSEIFDDQFSVERPDGSNFTLKIRSTKLEDSAMYFCASSLNSGRVYNEQFFGPGTRLTVL.

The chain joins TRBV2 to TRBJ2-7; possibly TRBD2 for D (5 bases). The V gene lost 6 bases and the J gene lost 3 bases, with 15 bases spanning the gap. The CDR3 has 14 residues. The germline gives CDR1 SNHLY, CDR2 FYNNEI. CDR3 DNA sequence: TGTGCCAGCAGCCCCTTGCGGGTCCTCTACGAGCAGTACTTC. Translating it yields CASSPLRVLYEQYF.

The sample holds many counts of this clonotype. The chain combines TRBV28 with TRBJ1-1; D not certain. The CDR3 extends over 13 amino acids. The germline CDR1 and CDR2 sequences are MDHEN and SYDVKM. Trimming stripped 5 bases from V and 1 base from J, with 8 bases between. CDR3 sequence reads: CASSPLTNTEAFF. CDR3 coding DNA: TGTGCCAGCAGTCCCCTGACGAACACTGAAGCTTTCTTT.

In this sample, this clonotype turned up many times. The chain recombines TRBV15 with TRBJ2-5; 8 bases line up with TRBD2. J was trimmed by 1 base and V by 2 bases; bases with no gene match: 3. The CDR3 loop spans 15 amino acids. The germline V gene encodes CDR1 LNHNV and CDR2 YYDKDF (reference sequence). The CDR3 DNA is TGTGCCACCAGCAGAAGAACTAGCGGCCAAGAGACCCAGTACTTC. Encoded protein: CATSRRTSGQETQYF.

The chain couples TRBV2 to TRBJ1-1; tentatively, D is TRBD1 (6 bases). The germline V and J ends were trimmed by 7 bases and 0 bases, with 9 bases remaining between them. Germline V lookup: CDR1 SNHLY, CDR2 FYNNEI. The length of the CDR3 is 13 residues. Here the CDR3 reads CASTGHLNTEAFF. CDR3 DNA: TGTGCCAGCACGGGACACCTGAACACTGAAGCTTTCTTT. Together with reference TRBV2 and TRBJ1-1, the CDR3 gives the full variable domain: EPEVTQTPSHQVTQMGQEVILRCVPISNHLYFYWYRQILGQKVEFLVSFYNNEISEKSEIFDDQFSVERPDGSNFTLKIRSTKLEDSAMYFCASTGHLNTEAFFGQGTRLTVV.

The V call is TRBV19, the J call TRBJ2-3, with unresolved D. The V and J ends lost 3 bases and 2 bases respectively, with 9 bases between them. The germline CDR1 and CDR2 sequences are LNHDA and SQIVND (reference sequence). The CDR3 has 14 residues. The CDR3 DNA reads TGTGCCAGTAGTATGACTGGCAACACAGATACGCAGTATTTT. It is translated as CASSMTGNTDTQYF.

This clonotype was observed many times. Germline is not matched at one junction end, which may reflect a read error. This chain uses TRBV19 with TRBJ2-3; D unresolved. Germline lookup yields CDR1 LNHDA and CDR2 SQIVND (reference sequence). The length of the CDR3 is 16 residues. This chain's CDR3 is CASRIGRTQATDTQYF. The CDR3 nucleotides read TGTGCCAGTAGAATAGGAAGGACGCAAGCCACAGATACGCAGTATTTT.

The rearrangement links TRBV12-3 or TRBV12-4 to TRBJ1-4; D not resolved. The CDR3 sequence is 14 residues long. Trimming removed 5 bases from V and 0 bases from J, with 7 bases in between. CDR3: CASSHRSTNEKLFF. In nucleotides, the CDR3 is TGTGCCAGCAGTCACCGCTCAACTAATGAAAAACTGTTTTTT.

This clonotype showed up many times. The CDR3: CASGSSSGTFEQYF. The CDR3 bases are TGTGCTAGTGGTTCCTCTAGCGGGACCTTCGAGCAGTACTTC. The V gene is TRBV12-5, the J gene TRBJ2-7, with 9 bases matching TRBD2. CDR3 size: 14 residues. Looked up from germline, CDR1 is LGHNT and CDR2 is FRNRAP. Losses at the gene ends were 4 bases for V and 6 bases for J; bases not matched to a gene: 7.

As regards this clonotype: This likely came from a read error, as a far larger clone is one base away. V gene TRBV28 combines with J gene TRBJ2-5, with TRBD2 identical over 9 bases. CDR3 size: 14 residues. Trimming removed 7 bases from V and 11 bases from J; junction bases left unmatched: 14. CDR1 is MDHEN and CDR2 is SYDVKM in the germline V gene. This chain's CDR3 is CASTRTGSGSEQYF. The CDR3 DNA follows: TGTGCCAGCACCAGGACGGGTAGCGGGAGTGAGCAGTACTTC.

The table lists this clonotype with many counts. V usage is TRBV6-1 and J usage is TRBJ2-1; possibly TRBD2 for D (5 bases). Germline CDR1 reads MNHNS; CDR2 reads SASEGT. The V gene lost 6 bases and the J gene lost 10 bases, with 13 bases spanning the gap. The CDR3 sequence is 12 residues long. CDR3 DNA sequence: TGTGCCAGCAGCCACAACGGAGGAGAGCAGTTCTTC. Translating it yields CASSHNGGEQFF.

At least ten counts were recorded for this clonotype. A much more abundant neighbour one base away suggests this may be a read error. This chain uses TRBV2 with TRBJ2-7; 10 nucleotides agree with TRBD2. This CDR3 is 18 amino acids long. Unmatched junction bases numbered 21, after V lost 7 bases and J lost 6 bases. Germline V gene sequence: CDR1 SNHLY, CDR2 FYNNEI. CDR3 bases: TGTGCCAGCACCGGCCCAGGATCCGCAGCTAGCGGGAGAGGCGAGCAGTACTTC. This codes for CASTGPGSAASGRGEQYF.